This entry lists 17 T cell receptor beta chains sequenced from one sample in a study of prognosis after radiotherapy for stage I lung cancer. It was by two-round multiplex PCR that TCR beta CDR3 was amplified from genomic DNA. During first-round PCR, primers specific to each TRBV and TRBJ gene were used. TCRdb analysed the multiplex PCR reads with MiXCR anew, one entry per CDR3 protein. Among fewer than 30,000 distinct CDR3 sequences listed, more than 45% were seen once. Here the sequenced sample was PBMCs, taken before or after stereotactic body radiation therapy (not recorded which). The receptors derive from a donor at least 50 years old with non-small cell lung cancer.

This clonotype was seen many times. The chain recombines TRBV11-2 with TRBJ1-1, with D hard to call. Trimming stripped 5 bases from V and 5 bases from J, with 15 bases between. The CDR3 has 14 amino acids. Looked up from germline, CDR1 is SGHAT and CDR2 is FQNNGV. This CDR3 reads CASSRGVGLTEAFF. In DNA form, the CDR3 reads TGTGCCAGCAGCCGTGGAGTGGGTTTGACTGAAGCTTTCTTT.

The chain couples TRBV5-1 to TRBJ2-7; tentatively, D is TRBD1 or TRBD2 (5 bases each). CDR1 is SGHRS, CDR2 YFSETQ, per germline. This CDR3 spans 12 amino acids. V was pared by 4 bases and J by 10 bases, with 15 bases between. The CDR3 spells CASSAREKRQYF. CDR3 DNA: TGCGCCAGCAGCGCCAGGGAGAAGAGACAGTACTTC.

This clonotype appeared many times. The chain has TRBV7-6 and TRBJ2-5, with a possible D match to TRBD1 (6 bases). This CDR3 spans 15 amino acids. Germline V gene sequence: CDR1 SGHVS, CDR2 FNYEAQ. Trimming took 2 bases from V and 10 from J, leaving 20 bases between them. The CDR3 DNA reads as TGTGCCAGCAGCTTACCTAACAGGGATTCGATGGTCCAGTACTTC. Translation gives CASSLPNRDSMVQYF.

This clonotype occurred many times. V usage is TRBV18 and J usage is TRBJ1-2; tentatively, D is TRBD1 (6 bases). The CDR3 is made up of 14 amino acids. Trimming stripped 2 bases from V and 4 bases from J, with 11 bases between. The V gene's germline CDR1 is KGHSH and CDR2 LQKENI. The CDR3 DNA is TGTGCCAGCTCACCAGGGGGGGCAACCTATGGCTACACCTTC. Amino acids: CASSPGGATYGYTF. Together with reference TRBV18 and TRBJ1-2, the CDR3 gives the full variable domain: NAGVMQNPRHLVRRRGQEARLRCSPMKGHSHVYWYRQLPEEGLKFMVYLQKENIIDESGMPKERFSAEFPKEGPSILRIQQVVRGDSAAYFCASSPGGATYGYTFGSGTRLTVV.

This clonotype was seen a single time. An end of the junction differs from the germline gene, which may be a read error. This chain joins TRBV12-3 or TRBV12-4 and TRBJ2-1; no clear D. CDR3 length: 14 residues. The CDR3, as DNA: TGCGCCAGCACTGGCGGAAACTCCTACAATGAGCATTTCTTC. Translating it yields CASTGGNSYNEHFF.

CDR3 DNA: TGTGCCAGCAGGGAATCGGGGACAGTGGTCAATCAGCCCCAGCATTTT. It codes for CASRESGTVVNQPQHF. This chain links TRBV28 with TRBJ1-5; 7 bases align to TRBD1. Per the germline V gene, CDR1 is MDHEN and CDR2 is SYDVKM. V lost 6 bases and J lost 3; bases outside the gene matches: 11. The CDR3 sequence is 16 residues long.

The table lists this clonotype with many counts. One end of the junction varies from germline; a read error may be responsible. The CDR3 nucleotides are TGCGCCAGCAGCCTCGGGACTAGCGGGAACATCGGGGAGCTGTTTTTT. Encoded protein: CASSLGTSGNIGELFF. This chain links TRBV4-3 with TRBJ2-2; TRBD2 agrees at 13 bases. Germline CDR1 and CDR2: LGHNA and YSLEER. The CDR3 has 16 amino acids.

Only a few counts were recorded for this clonotype. The DNA of the CDR3 is TGTGCCAGCCGCCCTGGGGCCAACGTCCTGACTTTC. Translation: CASRPGANVLTF. The rearrangement links TRBV6-2 or TRBV6-3 to TRBJ2-6; D not certain. The V gene's germline CDR1 is MNHEY and CDR2 SVGEGT. This CDR3 contains 12 residues. The V end was cut by 8 bases, the J end by 2 bases, with 4 bases between.

The J gene is TRBJ2-2, the V gene TRBV6-1, with unresolved D. CDR3 length equals 13 residues. Deletions cut 6 bases from V and 4 bases from J, with 9 bases between. CDR1 and CDR2 from the germline V gene are MNHNS and SASEGT. The CDR3: CASSPQSTGELFF. CDR3 coding DNA: TGTGCCAGCAGCCCTCAGAGCACCGGGGAGCTGTTTTTT.

This clonotype rates as medium-sized. The rearrangement joins TRBV2 to TRBJ1-2; tentatively, D is TRBD1 (6 bases). The CDR3 extends over 12 amino acids. V gave up 11 bases and J gave up 0 bases, with 10 bases separating them. CDR1 and CDR2 (germline): SNHLY, FYNNEI. CDR3 DNA sequence: TGTGCCGGGTACAGGGCTAACTATGGCTACACCTTC. Protein: CAGYRANYGYTF. Full variable domain (missing parts from reference TRBV2 and TRBJ1-2): EPEVTQTPSHQVTQMGQEVILRCVPISNHLYFYWYRQILGQKVEFLVSFYNNEISEKSEIFDDQFSVERPDGSNFTLKIRSTKLEDSAMYFCAGYRANYGYTFGSGTRLTVV.

This clonotype was counted many times. The genes are TRBV7-9 and TRBJ2-7; 13 nucleotides match TRBD2. This CDR3 has 15 residues. The V gene end was trimmed by 4 bases and the J gene end by 6 bases; junction bases not matched to a gene: 6. Looked up from germline, CDR1 is SEHNR and CDR2 is FQNEAQ (reference sequence). The CDR3 coding sequence is TGTGCCAGCAGCTCTTGGACTAGCGGGAGCGGCGAGCAGTACTTC. Protein: CASSSWTSGSGEQYF.

This clonotype was seen at least ten times. The V gene is TRBV18, the J gene TRBJ1-4, with TRBD1 matching over 8 bases. Germline V gene sequence: CDR1 KGHSH, CDR2 LQKENI. J was trimmed by 7 bases and V by 3 bases; bases with no gene match: 4. This CDR3 contains 14 residues. The CDR3 spells CASSPDRVGEKLFF. CDR3 coding DNA: TGTGCCAGCTCACCGGACAGGGTCGGTGAAAAACTGTTTTTT.

Here the CDR3 DNA reads TGTGCCAGCAGCGGAGCCGGGACAGATACGCAGTATTTT. As protein: CASSGAGTDTQYF. The rearrangement uses TRBV6-1 and TRBJ2-3; D gene unclear. Trimming took off 6 bases at V and 3 bases at J, with 10 bases between the two ends. This CDR3 spans 13 amino acids. CDR1 and CDR2 (germline): MNHNS, SASEGT.

The J gene is TRBJ2-7, the V gene TRBV6-5; 10 positions match TRBD1. CDR3 length equals 15 residues. Germline CDR1 MNHEY, CDR2 SVGAGI. V lost 4 bases and J lost 3; bases outside the gene matches: 6. The chain's CDR3 is CASSSLDRGVYEQYF. The CDR3 region has the DNA TGTGCCAGCAGTTCCCTGGACAGGGGGGTCTACGAGCAGTACTTC.

This clonotype was seen only once. A read error is likely here: a far larger clone is one base away. This chain joins TRBV6-4 and TRBJ1-3; D remains ambiguous. CDR3 length equals 12 residues. The ends were cut back, 5 bases at V and 0 bases at J, with 2 bases in the middle. The germline CDR1 and CDR2 sequences are MRHNA and SNTAGT. This CDR3 is CASSPSGNTIYF. For the CDR3, the DNA is TGTGCCAGCAGTCCCTCTGGAAACACCATATATTTT.

Remarks on this clonotype: A much larger clone differs by one base, so this may be a read error. This rearrangement joins TRBV7-9 to TRBJ1-4; the D is unclear. Trimming left V 3 bases short and J 3 bases short, with 14 bases between. Per the germline V gene, CDR1 is SEHNR and CDR2 is FQNEAQ (reference sequence). This CDR3 is 16 amino acids long. In nucleotides, the CDR3 is TGTGCCAGCAGCTTTGGTGCGGCCCTCTCTAATGAAAAACTGTTTTTT. It codes for CASSFGAALSNEKLFF.

This clonotype showed up many times. In nucleotides, the CDR3 is TGTGCCAGCAGTTTAATTTCAGGGGGCCGTGAGACCCAGTACTTC. Residues: CASSLISGGRETQYF. This chain uses TRBV28 with TRBJ2-5; 8 bases match TRBD1. Losses at the gene ends were 2 bases for V and 5 bases for J; bases not matched to a gene: 7. CDR1 and CDR2 (germline): MDHEN, SYDVKM. The CDR3 has 15 amino acids.